This note documents a single TCR beta chain sequence. Its target is not known. TCRdb re-derived calls from the reads in MiXCR, one entry per CDR3 protein. The sample has under 50,000 distinct CDR3 sequences, 20% seen once. The CDR3 extends over 16 amino acids. The V segment lost 4 bases and the J segment 2 bases; nucleotides outside the gene matches: 7. In germline, CDR1 is SGHRS, CDR2 YFSETQ. These data come from a study of T cell repertoires in cytomegalovirus infection. This chain connects TRBV5-1 to TRBJ2-5, with TRBD2 matching over 11 bases. The source of this sequence is a human donor in good health (CMV status not recorded). Some clones in this sample may be carry-over from other donors' samples. The sequenced sample was PBMCs, sequenced either directly or after in vitro stimulation (not recorded which). The CDR3 nucleotides read TGCGCCAGCAGCACGAGCCGACTAGCGGGGCAAGAGACCCAGTACTTC. It translates to CASSTSRLAGQETQYF.